The 3 T cell receptor beta chains below were found in one sample sequenced in a study of CD8 T cells in Susac syndrome. Reverse transcription used about 0.45 to 1 ug RNA and random hexamers. One entry per CDR3 protein, called by TCRdb with MiXCR from the immunoSEQ multiplex PCR reads. Of about 290,000 distinct CDR3 sequences in the sample, over 75% are singletons; the top ten hold around 0.2%. Material: CD8+ T cells from PBMCs. These receptors all stem from a human donor with multiple sclerosis.

This clonotype was counted once. The V gene is TRBV10-3, the J gene TRBJ2-7; D not resolved. Germline-derived CDR1 and CDR2 are ENHRY and SYGVKD. Deletions cut 4 bases from V and 3 bases from J, with 16 bases between. The length of the CDR3 is 15 residues. The CDR3, as DNA: TGTGCCATCAGTGTGGCTGATGATGTGAGCTACGAGCAGTACTTC. Translation: CAISVADDVSYEQYF.

This clonotype was seen only once. The chain carries TRBV7-8 and TRBJ2-1; the match to TRBD2 covers 7 bases. The trim removed 1 base at V and 9 bases at J, leaving 3 bases unmatched. This CDR3 has 13 residues. CDR1 and CDR2 (germline): SGHVS, FQNEAQ. The CDR3 loop reads CASSLGPGGEQFF. The CDR3 nucleotides read TGTGCCAGCAGCTTAGGGCCGGGGGGTGAGCAGTTCTTC.

CDR3 in amino acids: CASSDISGNYNEQFF. CDR3 nucleotide sequence: TGTGCCAGCAGTGACATTAGCGGAAACTACAATGAGCAGTTCTTC. V gene TRBV6-4 combines with J gene TRBJ2-1, with D tentatively TRBD2 (6 bases). CDR3 length: 15 residues. CDR1 and CDR2 from the germline V gene are MRHNA and SNTAGT. The ends were cut back, 2 bases at V and 3 bases at J, with 11 bases in the middle.